The sequence of this TCR beta chain was determined in a study of molecular identifiers for immune sequencing clone quantification. From 20,000 to 1,000,000 sorted cells, naive CD8 libraries were generated with 10%, 30% or 50% RNA. TCRdb redid the calling of the PCR reads with MiXCR, one entry per CDR3 protein. The repertoire holds hundreds of thousands of distinct CDR3 sequences, about 20% seen once, with around 0.9% in the top ten. The CDR3 runs to 11 residues. Germline loops: CDR1 DFQATT, CDR2 SNEGSKA (reference sequence). Regarding this clonotype: Possible read error: a much larger clone is one base away.

The sample was naive CD8+ T cells from blood, with Jurkat cell RNA spiked in. Sample subset: FACS-sorted CD8+CD4-CCR7+CD45RA+ naive T cells. The TCR comes from a human donor in good health. Some libraries in this study had Jurkat cell RNA spiked in. The chain uses TRBV20-1 and TRBJ2-5, with D hard to call. CDR3 loop: CSAREAEAQYF. The DNA for the CDR3 is TGCAGTGCTAGAGAGGCAGAGGCCCAGTACTTC.